Listed below are T cell receptor beta chains from one sample, sequenced in a study of response to subunit inactivated influenza vaccine. TCRdb ran MiXCR on the RT-PCR reads and lists one entry per CDR3 protein. Of approximately 520,000 distinct CDR3 sequences listed, over 25% are singletons. The source material was CD4+ T cells sorted from PBMCs, sampled 5 to 6 days after vaccination. The source of these receptors is a man aged 50 or older who received an inactivated influenza vaccine. Both conserved end residues are part of each CDR3. A D gene is named only where the DNA matches it firmly. Size is omitted from some rows. Given values are once, few, many or a class for expanded clones.

few TRBD1 TRBJ2-7 TRBV5-1 TGCGCCAGCAGCTCCGGGACAGTCCACGAGCAGTACTTC CASSSGTVHEQYF
. TRBD2 TRBJ2-7 TRBV20-1 TGCAGCGGGACTAGGGCTTCCTACGAGCAGTACTTC CSGTRASYEQYF
. . TRBJ2-7 TRBV4-3 TGCGCCAGCAGCTCTCACTACAGGGATTCCGGTGAGCAGTACTTC CASSSHYRDSGEQYF
once TRBD2 TRBJ2-7 TRBV4-2 TGTGCCAGCAGCCAAGGGACTAGCGGCAGCTCCTACGAGCAGTACTTC CASSQGTSGSSYEQYF
. TRBD2 TRBJ2-2 TRBV29-1 TGCAGTGGACTAGCGGGTAGCACCGGGGAGCTGTTTTTT CSGLAGSTGELFF
once . TRBJ2-7 TRBV5-6 TGTGCCAGCAGCCTAATCTTAGACGAGCAGTACTTC CASSLILDEQYF
few . TRBJ2-5 TRBV5-1 TGCGCCAGCAGCCCTCTACGGACGTTCGAGACCCAGTACTTC CASSPLRTFETQYF
. TRBD1 TRBJ2-7 TRBV5-1 TGCGCCAGCAGCTTAGGGACAGGGTCTCGAGAGCAGTACTTC CASSLGTGSREQYF
. TRBD1 TRBJ2-2 TRBV10-3 TGTGCCATCAGTGAGTCGATGAGACAGGGATCGAACACCGGGGAGCTGTTTTTT CAISESMRQGSNTGELFF
. TRBD1 TRBJ2-7 TRBV6-2/TRBV6-3 TGTGCCAGCAGTCGGGACAGCGTAACCTACGAGCAGTACTTC CASSRDSVTYEQYF
. TRBD2 TRBJ2-5 TRBV20-1 TGCAGTGCTAGAGGACTAGCGGGGCGCCAAGAGACCCAGTACTTC CSARGLAGRQETQYF
. . TRBJ2-5 TRBV11-2 TGTGCCAGCAGCTTAGAGGTACATGGGGAGACCCAGTACTTC CASSLEVHGETQYF
. TRBD1 TRBJ1-6 TRBV7-2 TGTGCCAGCAGCTCATTCAGCGACAGGGTTGCCCTCCACTTT CASSSFSDRVALHF
few . TRBJ2-3 TRBV7-8 TGTGCCAGCAGCTTAGAGGTCTCTATCCCAGATACGCAGTATTTT CASSLEVSIPDTQYF
few TRBD1 TRBJ2-7 TRBV27 TGTGCCAGCACCCCAGGACAGGGGCGCTCCTACGAGCAGTACTTC CASTPGQGRSYEQYF
few TRBD1 TRBJ1-1 TRBV5-1 TGCGCCAGCAGCTCATTCGGACAGGGTGCGGGCACTGAAGCTTTCTTT CASSSFGQGAGTEAFF
few TRBD2 TRBJ2-3 TRBV12-3/TRBV12-4 TGTGCCAGCGAGTCCGGGGGGGCAAGCACAGATACGCAGTATTTT CASESGGASTDTQYF
. TRBD1 TRBJ2-1 TRBV7-2 TGTGCCAGCAGCTTCACCGGGACAGGGACTTACAATGAGCAGTTCTTC CASSFTGTGTYNEQFF
few . TRBJ2-2 TRBV28 TGTGCCAGCAGTTTTTCGGGATACCCGAACACCGGGGAGCTGTTTTTT CASSFSGYPNTGELFF
. . TRBJ2-2 TRBV11-2 TGTGCCAGCAGCACCCCGACGAACACCGGGGAGCTGTTTTTT CASSTPTNTGELFF
many . TRBJ2-7 TRBV12-3/TRBV12-4 TGTGCCAGCAGTTTAGGGACGGGATTCTCCTACGAGCAGTACTTC CASSLGTGFSYEQYF
once TRBD2 TRBJ2-7 TRBV4-1 TGCGCCAGCAGCCAAGTGGCGGTACTAGCGAAGAGCTCCTACGAGCAGTACTTC CASSQVAVLAKSSYEQYF
. . TRBJ2-1 TRBV7-2 TGTGCCAGCAGCTTACGGGAGAGGAAGAATGAGCAGTTCTTC CASSLRERKNEQFF
few TRBD1 TRBJ2-7 TRBV9 TGTGCCAGCAGCGTAGGTACAGGGGGCTTTGTAAACGAGCAGTACTTC CASSVGTGGFVNEQYF
. . TRBJ2-7 TRBV20-1 TGCAGTGCTAGAGTTAGGCCAGGCGGTCACGAGCAGTACTTC CSARVRPGGHEQYF
. . TRBJ1-5 TRBV6-5 TGTGCCAGCAGTTCCGGGTGGGACAATCAGCCCCAGCATTTT CASSSGWDNQPQHF
. . TRBJ2-6 TRBV2 TGTGCCAGCAGTGAAAGGGGGGCTTTCTGGGCCAACGTCCTGACTTTC CASSERGAFWANVLTF
. . TRBJ1-2 TRBV12-3/TRBV12-4 TGTGCCAGCAGTTTACTCGGGGGACGGTATGGCTACACCTTC CASSLLGGRYGYTF
. . TRBJ2-7 TRBV5-1 TGCGCCAGCAGCTTTGAGGGGCTCTACGAGCAGTACTTC CASSFEGLYEQYF
few . TRBJ2-5 TRBV12-3/TRBV12-4 TGTGCCAGCAGTTTAAGTATAGGTTGGCAAGAGACCCAGTACTTC CASSLSIGWQETQYF
few . TRBJ2-2 TRBV7-2 TGTGCCAGCAGCAACAAGGCCGGGACTTCAGGGGAGCTGTTTTTT CASSNKAGTSGELFF
few . TRBJ1-1 TRBV7-2 TGTGCCAGCAGATTTACCGGGGGCACTGAAGCTTTCTTT CASRFTGGTEAFF
. TRBD1 TRBJ1-3 TRBV5-1 TGCGCCAGCAGCCCGACAGGGAGGGGAAACACCATATATTTT CASSPTGRGNTIYF
. . TRBJ2-7 TRBV7-2 TGTGCCAGCAGCCCCCCCGGACTCTCTCCCGAGCAGTACTTC CASSPPGLSPEQYF
. . TRBJ1-1 TRBV5-5 TGTGCCAGCAGCTTAACCCCAGGACCGAACACTGAAGCTTTCTTT CASSLTPGPNTEAFF
medium-sized . TRBJ2-3 TRBV30 TGTGCCTGGAGTCCCGGCGGACGGGGGTCGGATACGCAGTATTTT CAWSPGGRGSDTQYF
. TRBD2 TRBJ2-1 TRBV9 TGTGCCAGCAGCGTCTCACCCGGGACTATCCCCGTCGGGCAGTTCTTC CASSVSPGTIPVGQFF
few . TRBJ1-2 TRBV12-3/TRBV12-4 TGTGCCAGCAGTTTAAATAAGGGCTACACCTTC CASSLNKGYTF
few . TRBJ2-3 TRBV6-4 TGTGCCAGCAGTGACGCCGGGGCCACAGATACGCAGTATTTT CASSDAGATDTQYF
few . TRBJ2-2 TRBV12-3/TRBV12-4 TGTGCCAGCAGGAGGGGGGTTCCCGGGGAGCTGTTTTTT CASRRGVPGELFF
few TRBD2 TRBJ2-5 TRBV12-3/TRBV12-4 TGTGCCAGCAGCCGCGGGACTAGCGGGAAGGTTGAGACCCAGTACTTC CASSRGTSGKVETQYF
few . TRBJ2-7 TRBV12-3/TRBV12-4 TGTGCCAGCAGCCTTATTGGGGGCGAGCAGTACTTC CASSLIGGEQYF
few TRBD1 TRBJ1-1 TRBV12-5 TGTGCTAGTGGTTTGGCAACAGGGGTGAACACTGAAGCTTTCTTT CASGLATGVNTEAFF
. . TRBJ2-7 TRBV27 TGTGCCAGCAGTTTATTGGCCGGGAGCCACGAGCAGTACTTC CASSLLAGSHEQYF
few . TRBJ2-4 TRBV11-2 TGTGCCAGCAGCTGGGGGTCTATCCTAGCCAAAAACATTCAGTACTTC CASSWGSILAKNIQYF
once . TRBJ2-7 TRBV5-1 TGCGCCAGCAGCTTGGACAGGGCCCACTACGAGCAGTACTTC CASSLDRAHYEQYF
. . TRBJ1-5 TRBV6-1 TGTGCCAGCACCCCAAGGGGATTAGGCAATCAGCCCCAGCATTTT CASTPRGLGNQPQHF
. . TRBJ2-1 TRBV12-2 TGTGCAAGTCGCTTAGGCCACAGGGACAATGAGCAGTTCTTC CASRLGHRDNEQFF
. . TRBJ1-3 TRBV7-8 TGTGCCAGCACCCCTGGTGCACGCCACTCTGGAAACACCATATATTTT CASTPGARHSGNTIYF
few TRBD2 TRBJ2-7 TRBV20-1 TGCAGTGCTAGAGATCAGCGACTAGCGGGAGGGCCCCTTGCCGAGCAGTACTTC CSARDQRLAGGPLAEQYF
few TRBD2 TRBJ2-1 TRBV7-8 TGTGCCAGCAGACTTCTAGCGGGGGCCTCCAATGAGCAGTTCTTC CASRLLAGASNEQFF
. TRBD1 TRBJ1-5 TRBV4-2 TGTGCCAGCAGCCAAGGAAGGGTAGGACAGGGGCTCCTCCAGCCCCAGCATTTT CASSQGRVGQGLLQPQHF